This T cell receptor (beta chain) appears in the sequencing data of a study of Graves' ophthalmopathy and Graves' hyperthyroidism. Study-level findings and limits: With a specificity of roughly 72% and a sensitivity of just under 71%, the model predicted ophthalmopathy progression.

A word on this clonotype: The target antigen is unknown.

Germline V CDR1 and CDR2: MNHNS, SASEGT. The junction had 6 bases not matched to a gene; V was cut back by 8 bases and J by 4 bases. CDR3 length: 14 residues. Amplification from RNA transcripts yielded the TCR beta CDR3 regions. Following a first-round RT-PCR that used HTBI primers, a second-round multiplex PCR was carried out. TCRdb re-called the multiplex PCR reads with MiXCR, one entry per CDR3 protein. The sample contains a few hundred thousand distinct CDR3 sequences, 15% to 17% of which appear only once. The sequenced sample was peripheral blood. The rearrangement joins TRBV6-1 to TRBJ1-2, with 11 bases that match TRBD1. The receptor was derived from a young woman with stable Graves' hyperthyroidism. CDR3 in amino acids: CASLGTGGSYGYTF. CDR3 in DNA: TGTGCCAGCCTAGGGACAGGGGGATCCTATGGCTACACCTTC.